These 28 T cell receptor beta chains were sequenced from one sample in a study of T cell responses to AZD1222 COVID-19 vaccine. Sequencing used immunoSEQ multiplex PCR; TCRdb keeps in-frame clones, though not all of them. The sample comprises about 120,000 clones, 92% of which are singletons, and 0.8% to 1.1% rests with the top ten. The specimen comprised peripheral blood, sampled on day 0 of AZD1222 vaccination. The receptors shown here come from an adult in good health.

J is TRBJ2-2 and V is TRBV5-4, with D perhaps TRBD2 (6 bases). Germline lookup yields CDR1 SGHNT and CDR2 YYREEE (reference sequence). V was pared by 4 bases and J by 7 bases, with 17 bases between. The CDR3 covers 15 residues. CDR3 DNA sequence: TGTGCCAGCAGCCCGGGACTCTCCCATGGCGGGGAGCTGTTTTTT. The encoded protein is CASSPGLSHGGELFF.

The chain couples TRBV10-3 to TRBJ1-1; D is possibly TRBD1 (5 bases). CDR3 length: 13 residues. The germline CDR1 and CDR2 sequences are ENHRY and SYGVKD. V was clipped by 10 bases and J by 0 bases, with 12 bases between them. The DNA of the CDR3 is TGTGCCACGTCACAGGACATGAACACTGAAGCTTTCTTT. Translating gives CATSQDMNTEAFF.

There are a few counts of this clone. This chain uses TRBV11-2 with TRBJ2-7, with a tentative D call TRBD2 (5 bases). This CDR3 is built from 14 residues. The germline V and J ends were trimmed by 5 bases and 0 bases, with 11 bases remaining between them. The germline V gene has CDR1 SGHAT and CDR2 FQNNGV. CDR3 coding DNA: TGTGCCAGCAGCCCAGAGCGGAGCTCCTACGAGCAGTACTTC. Translation: CASSPERSSYEQYF.

The chain links TRBV9 to TRBJ1-1, with 9 bases matching TRBD1. Trimming took 7 bases from V and 4 from J; bases not matched to a gene: 8. CDR3 length equals 14 residues. CDR1 and CDR2 (germline): SGDLS, YYNGEE. The DNA for the CDR3 is TGTGCCAGCTCCCGGACAGGGGTGGTCACTGAAGCTTTCTTT. Its translation is CASSRTGVVTEAFF.

The chain couples TRBV7-9 to TRBJ2-7; D not resolved. The CDR3 has 14 amino acids. The germline V gene has CDR1 SEHNR and CDR2 FQNEAQ (reference sequence). The germline V and J ends were trimmed by 5 bases and 1 base, with 12 bases remaining between them. The CDR3 is CASSPNLISYEQYF. CDR3 sequence (DNA): TGTGCCAGCAGCCCAAACCTGATATCCTACGAGCAGTACTTC.

The rearrangement joins TRBV5-5 to TRBJ2-5; a weak D match, TRBD1 (6 bases). Germline-derived CDR1 and CDR2 are SGHKS and YYEKEE (reference sequence). V lost 2 bases to trimming and J lost 4 bases, with 12 bases between them. The CDR3 runs to 14 residues. In nucleotides, the CDR3 is TGTGCCAGCAGCTTAGGCCAGGGGTTAGAGACCCAGTACTTC. This translates into CASSLGQGLETQYF. The complete variable domain, with remaining parts taken from reference TRBV5-5 and TRBJ2-5, reads DAGVTQSPTHLIKTRGQQVTLRCSPISGHKSVSWYQQVLGQGPQFIFQYYEKEERGRGNFPDRFSARQFPNYSSELNVNALLLGDSALYLCASSLGQGLETQYFGPGTRLLVL.

The chain has TRBV29-1 and TRBJ2-3; D is ambiguous. There are 13 residues in the CDR3. CDR1 is SQVTM and CDR2 is ANQGSEA in the germline V gene. V was clipped by 3 bases and J by 6 bases, with 13 bases between them. The CDR3 DNA reads as TGCAGCGTTGATTACTCGAACGCGGATACGCAGTATTTT. Protein product: CSVDYSNADTQYF.

The CDR3 sequence: CASSLQGSDTQYF. CDR3 nucleotides: TGTGCCAGCAGCTTACAGGGCTCAGATACGCAGTATTTT. The V and J genes are TRBV9 and TRBJ2-3, with D maybe TRBD1 (6 bases). V lost 4 bases and J 4 bases, leaving 10 bases between the germline ends. Germline V gives CDR1 SGDLS, CDR2 YYNGEE. The CDR3 loop spans 13 amino acids.

The V call is TRBV5-1, the J call TRBJ2-3, with D maybe TRBD2 (6 bases). V was cut by 4 bases and J by 8 bases, with 20 bases left in between. The CDR3 has 15 amino acids. CDR1 SGHRS and CDR2 YFSETQ come from the germline V gene. The chain's CDR3 is CASSPGGAYDSTQYF. The CDR3 DNA follows: TGCGCCAGCAGCCCTGGCGGGGCCTATGATAGTACGCAGTATTTT.

The chain is built from TRBV6-5 and TRBJ1-2, with TRBD1 as a possible D gene (5 bases). The CDR3 totals 13 residues. CDR1 MNHEY and CDR2 SVGAGI come from the germline V gene. V was clipped by 7 bases and J by 0 bases, with 9 bases between them. CDR3 amino acids: CASKEGTNYGYTF. CDR3 nucleotides: TGTGCCAGCAAAGAGGGGACTAACTATGGCTACACCTTC.

This clone was recorded only once. The chain couples TRBV19 to TRBJ1-1; D remains ambiguous. Germline V gene lookup returns CDR1 LNHDA and CDR2 SQIVND (reference sequence). V lost 6 bases and J lost 0, with 11 bases in between. This CDR3 contains 14 residues. The CDR3 region is CASRMGLMNTEAFF. Written as DNA, the CDR3 is TGTGCCAGTAGGATGGGATTAATGAACACTGAAGCTTTCTTT.

The chain combines TRBV2 with TRBJ2-4, with a tentative D call TRBD1 (6 bases). The CDR3 runs to 14 residues. Trimming shortened V by 7 bases and J by 0 bases, and 10 bases separated the two germline ends. Germline-derived CDR1 and CDR2 are SNHLY and FYNNEI. The CDR3 loop is CASTKGVAKNIQYF. CDR3 in DNA: TGTGCCAGCACGAAGGGGGTAGCCAAAAACATTCAGTACTTC.

The V call is TRBV18, the J call TRBJ1-5; D not resolved. There are 13 residues in the CDR3. Germline V gives CDR1 KGHSH, CDR2 LQKENI. Trimming stripped 1 base from V and 7 bases from J, with 8 bases between. The CDR3 coding sequence is TGTGCCAGCTCACCACGCGGGGAACAGCCCCAGCATTTT. Encoded protein: CASSPRGEQPQHF.

V is TRBV2 and J is TRBJ2-7; D possibly corresponds to TRBD2 (7 bases). The CDR3 has 15 amino acids. Between the trimmed V and J ends, which lost 5 bases and 5 bases, there was a span of 19 bases. Germline V gene lookup returns CDR1 SNHLY and CDR2 FYNNEI. For the CDR3, the DNA is TGTGCCAGCAGTCCGGAGTGGGGGGGCGGCGACGAGCAGTACTTC. This codes for CASSPEWGGGDEQYF.

The J gene is TRBJ2-7, the V gene TRBV5-1; TRBD2 is a possible D gene (6 bases). V lost 4 bases to trimming and J lost 2 bases, with 13 bases between them. Germline lookup yields CDR1 SGHRS and CDR2 YFSETQ. The CDR3 runs to 14 residues. The CDR3 bases are TGCGCCAGCAGCACGGGAGAGGGCGCCTACGAGCAGTACTTC. Translating gives CASSTGEGAYEQYF.

The V and J genes are TRBV28 and TRBJ2-3; possibly TRBD1 for D (5 bases). Germline lookup yields CDR1 MDHEN and CDR2 SYDVKM. Trimming stripped 4 bases from V and 2 bases from J, with 13 bases between. The CDR3 is made up of 15 amino acids. The CDR3 here is CASSSPGSFTDTQYF. CDR3 DNA: TGTGCCAGCAGTTCCCCAGGGTCTTTCACAGATACGCAGTATTTT.

J is TRBJ2-1 and V is TRBV20-1; 10 bases align to TRBD2. The length of the CDR3 is 18 residues. From germline, CDR1 is DFQATT and CDR2 SNEGSKA (reference sequence). J gave up 2 bases and V 3 bases, and 13 bases lay outside the gene matches. DNA of the CDR3: TGCAGTGCTAGTGGACCAGACGTCCTAGCGGGAGCCTACAATGAGCAGTTCTTC. Its translation is CSASGPDVLAGAYNEQFF.

The rearrangement joins TRBV2 to TRBJ2-7, with D hard to call. The CDR3 is 11 amino acids. Trimming took 6 bases from V and 5 from J, leaving 8 bases between them. Germline CDR1 is SNHLY and CDR2 is FYNNEI. DNA of the CDR3: TGTGCCAGCAGGGCCTACGACGAGCAGTACTTC. It yields the protein CASRAYDEQYF. The variable domain in full, with the rest retrieved from reference TRBV2 and TRBJ2-7, is EPEVTQTPSHQVTQMGQEVILRCVPISNHLYFYWYRQILGQKVEFLVSFYNNEISEKSEIFDDQFSVERPDGSNFTLKIRSTKLEDSAMYFCASRAYDEQYFGPGTRLTVT.

This chain joins TRBV2 and TRBJ1-1; a possible D gene is TRBD1 (6 bases). V was clipped by 11 bases and J by 3 bases, with 16 bases between them. The CDR3 is 13 residues long. The V gene's germline CDR1 is SNHLY and CDR2 FYNNEI. The chain's CDR3 is CAGDTGLDTEAFF. In DNA form, the CDR3 reads TGTGCCGGAGATACAGGGTTGGACACTGAAGCTTTCTTT.

The rearrangement uses TRBV5-6 and TRBJ2-2; 13 nucleotides match TRBD2. In germline, CDR1 is SGHDT, CDR2 YYEEEE. J was trimmed by 4 bases and V by 0 bases; bases with no gene match: 0. The CDR3 consists of 16 residues. CDR3 in amino acids: CASSLGLAGGTGELFF. The CDR3 DNA sequence: TGTGCCAGCAGCTTGGGACTAGCGGGAGGCACCGGGGAGCTGTTTTTT.

J is TRBJ2-5 and V is TRBV9; D is possibly TRBD2 (5 bases). Germline CDR1 and CDR2: SGDLS and YYNGEE. The length of the CDR3 is 15 residues. V lost 0 bases to trimming and J lost 1 base, with 10 bases between them. The DNA for the CDR3 is TGTGCCAGCAGCGTAGCTCCGGACTTCCAAGAGACCCAGTACTTC. It yields the protein CASSVAPDFQETQYF.

This clone showed up just once. The chain recombines TRBV9 with TRBJ2-7; D is possibly TRBD1 (6 bases). Trimming cost V 4 bases and J 3 bases, with 23 bases left between them. Germline V gene sequence: CDR1 SGDLS, CDR2 YYNGEE. The CDR3 consists of 17 residues. The CDR3, as DNA: TGTGCCAGCAGCAAGGGACCCTTGCCAACAGGGATCTACGAGCAGTACTTC. This translates into CASSKGPLPTGIYEQYF.

CDR3 residues: CASMGTSGNSYNEQFF. The CDR3 DNA follows: TGTGCCAGCATGGGGACTAGCGGGAACTCCTACAATGAGCAGTTCTTC. The chain couples TRBV28 to TRBJ2-1, with 13 positions matching TRBD2. Trimming cost V 7 bases and J 0 bases; bases outside gene matches: 3. CDR3 size: 16 residues. Per the germline V gene, CDR1 is MDHEN and CDR2 is SYDVKM.

The chain links TRBV10-3 to TRBJ1-1; tentatively, D is TRBD1 (5 bases). The CDR3 loop spans 12 amino acids. Germline V gene lookup returns CDR1 ENHRY and CDR2 SYGVKD. Between the trimmed V and J ends, which lost 4 bases and 5 bases, there was a span of 8 bases. The CDR3 protein is CAISGGKTEAFF. CDR3 nucleotides: TGTGCCATCAGTGGGGGGAAAACTGAAGCTTTCTTT.

This sequence joins TRBV6-7 and TRBJ1-5, with D possibly being TRBD1 (5 bases). TRBV6-7 is recorded as an ORF, its role being uncertain. With 2 bases removed from V and 0 bases from J, the gap between germline ends came to 17 bases. The CDR3 is 18 residues long. CDR3 DNA: TGTGCCAGCAGTTACCCGGGACGTAGGACCTATAGCAATCAGCCCCAGCATTTT. It specifies CASSYPGRRTYSNQPQHF.

Only a few counts were recorded for this clone. The chain has TRBV6-5 and TRBJ1-5; 8 positions agree with TRBD1. Germline CDR1 is MNHEY and CDR2 is SVGAGI. CDR3 length equals 15 residues. Unmatched junction bases numbered 7, after V lost 6 bases and J lost 3 bases. DNA for the CDR3: TGTGCCAGCAGCCCCTGGACAGGGCTCAATCAGCCCCAGCATTTT. Protein product: CASSPWTGLNQPQHF.

This chain joins TRBV3-1 (or the pseudogene TRBV3-2) and TRBJ1-2, with 8 bases fitting TRBD1. CDR3 length equals 12 residues. V lost 4 bases, J lost 6 bases, and 1 base stayed unmatched. Germline V CDR1 and CDR2: LGHDT, YNNKEL (reference sequence). CDR3: CASSPGQDGYTF. CDR3 nucleotide sequence: TGTGCCAGCAGCCCGGGACAGGATGGCTACACCTTC.

The CDR3 DNA follows: TGTGCCAGCAGGTGGACAGGGGGCGCGTCCTATAATTCACCCCTCCACTTT. Amino acids: CASRWTGGASYNSPLHF. V gene TRBV27 combines with J gene TRBJ1-6, with TRBD1 matching over 11 bases. The CDR3 totals 17 residues. V trimming: 6 bases; J trimming: 1 base; junction bases outside the gene matches: 5. Germline CDR1 is MNHEY and CDR2 is SMNVEV (reference sequence).